The 27 T cell receptor beta chains presented below share a single source sample, sequenced in a study of T cell responses to AZD1222 COVID-19 vaccine. The assay was immunoSEQ multiplex PCR, and TCRdb's table has in-frame clones only and misses some. The table shows under 70,000 clones, with 84% occurring only once. Sequenced material: peripheral blood, taken on day 0 of AZD1222 vaccination. The origin of the receptors is an adult in good health.

This chain connects TRBV20-1 to TRBJ2-1, with D uncertain. Trimming cost V 3 bases and J 8 bases, with 17 bases left between them. The CDR3 is made up of 14 amino acids. Germline V gene lookup returns CDR1 DFQATT and CDR2 SNEGSKA (reference sequence). The CDR3 DNA is TGCAGTGCTAGTCTAGGCGTTCGAGTCGATGAGCAGTTCTTC. This codes for CSASLGVRVDEQFF.

The rearrangement uses TRBV5-4 and TRBJ1-2, with D uncertain. Germline CDR1 and CDR2: SGHNT and YYREEE (reference sequence). V lost 3 bases and J lost 3, with 9 bases in between. The CDR3 has 13 residues. CDR3 sequence: CASSSWRDYGYTF. The CDR3 DNA is TGTGCCAGCAGCTCCTGGCGAGACTATGGCTACACCTTC.

The rearrangement joins TRBV2 to TRBJ2-3, with D unresolved. Germline V gene sequence: CDR1 SNHLY, CDR2 FYNNEI. The CDR3 has 12 amino acids. The ends were cut back, 8 bases at V and 5 bases at J, with 11 bases in the middle. The CDR3 protein is CASRSIGDTQYF. In DNA, the CDR3 is TGTGCCAGCCGGTCCATCGGAGATACGCAGTATTTT.

This clone occurred a few times. The chain carries TRBV28 and TRBJ1-2, with TRBD1 as a possible D gene (6 bases). CDR1 and CDR2 from the germline V gene are MDHEN and SYDVKM. The V gene lost 7 bases and the J gene lost 5 bases, with 14 bases spanning the gap. The CDR3 is made up of 13 amino acids. Here the CDR3 DNA reads TGTGCCAGCACCCTAGGGGGAACTTATGGCTACACCTTC. It translates to CASTLGGTYGYTF.

This clone has only a few counts. DNA of the CDR3: TGTGCCAGCAGCATGGACAGCTCTGGAAACACCATATATTTT. Its translation: CASSMDSSGNTIYF. The chain employs TRBV7-2 and TRBJ1-3, with a tentative D call TRBD1 (6 bases). Germline assignment: CDR1 SGHTA and CDR2 FQGNSA. The length of the CDR3 is 14 residues. The V gene lost 5 bases and the J gene lost 0 bases, with 8 bases spanning the gap.

The chain joins TRBV28 to TRBJ1-4, with 8 bases matching TRBD1. CDR1 MDHEN and CDR2 SYDVKM come from the germline V gene. V lost 3 bases and J lost 14; bases outside the gene matches: 5. CDR3 length: 12 residues. The CDR3 nucleotides are TGTGCCAGCAGTTTGGATGGGACAGGTCTGTTTTTT. It encodes CASSLDGTGLFF.

Only a few counts were recorded for this clone. J is TRBJ2-7 and V is TRBV14, with 8 bases matching TRBD2. The CDR3 totals 13 residues. V trimming: 6 bases; J trimming: 6 bases; junction bases outside the gene matches: 7. The germline CDR1 and CDR2 sequences are SGHDN and FVKESK. CDR3 bases: TGTGCCAGCAGTCGGGGACTAGGTCGCGAGCAGTACTTC. Translated: CASSRGLGREQYF.

V and J are TRBV7-2 and TRBJ2-5; TRBD1 aligns across 7 bases. The germline CDR1 and CDR2 sequences are SGHTA and FQGNSA. The CDR3 spans 15 residues. J was trimmed by 2 bases and V by 2 bases; bases with no gene match: 5. CDR3 nucleotides: TGTGCCAGCAGCTTACAACAGGGGATACAAGAGACCCAGTACTTC. Protein sequence: CASSLQQGIQETQYF.

The V call is TRBV4-3, the J call TRBJ2-7; 10 bases match TRBD2. Germline values: CDR1 LGHNA, CDR2 YSLEER. The CDR3 loop spans 17 amino acids. Germline trimming cut 4 bases from V and 3 bases from J; bases unmatched to any gene: 12. CDR3 loop: CASSRGSSGGRNYEQYF. The CDR3 DNA reads as TGCGCCAGCAGCCGGGGTTCTAGCGGGGGAAGAAACTACGAGCAGTACTTC.

Here the CDR3 DNA reads TGTGCCAGCAGCCCTGGGGCAGATACGCAGTATTTT. This gives the protein CASSPGADTQYF. V and J are TRBV7-9 and TRBJ2-3, with D uncertain. CDR3 length equals 12 residues. The V end was cut by 5 bases, the J end by 4 bases, with 7 bases between. The V gene's germline CDR1 is SEHNR and CDR2 FQNEAQ (reference sequence).

The J gene is TRBJ1-1, the V gene TRBV6-6; D ambiguous. Germline V gene data show CDR1 as MNHNY and CDR2 as SVGAGI (reference sequence). V was cut by 7 bases and J by 2 bases, with 5 bases left in between. This CDR3 spans 11 amino acids. CDR3 residues: CASIFNTEAFF. In nucleotides, the CDR3 is TGTGCCAGCATCTTTAACACTGAAGCTTTCTTT.

The J gene is TRBJ1-6, the V gene TRBV28; D not resolved. Trimming removed 3 bases at V and 10 bases at J, with 13 bases between. Germline CDR1 MDHEN, CDR2 SYDVKM. The CDR3 consists of 14 residues. CDR3 coding DNA: TGTGCCAGCAGTTTCGAGGAATTGGGATCACCCCTCCACTTT. It is translated as CASSFEELGSPLHF.

The genes are TRBV4-2 and TRBJ2-3; no firm D call. The CDR3 runs 14 residues. V gave up 1 base and J gave up 1 base, with 6 bases separating them. Germline V gene lookup returns CDR1 LGHNA and CDR2 YNFKEQ. CDR3 sequence: CASSQVGGTDTQYF. In DNA form, the CDR3 reads TGTGCCAGCAGCCAAGTTGGGGGCACAGATACGCAGTATTTT.

The chain carries TRBV5-6 and TRBJ1-1; 9 bases map to TRBD1. Germline CDR1 SGHDT, CDR2 YYEEEE. Trimming cost V 4 bases and J 4 bases; bases outside gene matches: 5. The CDR3 has 14 amino acids. Written as DNA, the CDR3 is TGTGCCAGCAGCGCACAGGGGGCCGGCACTGAAGCTTTCTTT. Its translation: CASSAQGAGTEAFF.

This chain links TRBV30 with TRBJ2-1; 7 bases fit TRBD2. The CDR3 runs 16 residues. V lost 2 bases, J lost 0 bases, and 7 bases stayed unmatched. Germline V gives CDR1 GTSNPN, CDR2 SVGIG (reference sequence). CDR3 DNA sequence: TGTGCCTGGAGTCCACGACTAGCCAGCTCCTACAATGAGCAGTTCTTC. Protein: CAWSPRLASSYNEQFF.

The chain uses TRBV7-9 and TRBJ2-2, with 7 bases fitting TRBD2. The V gene's germline CDR1 is SEHNR and CDR2 FQNEAQ (reference sequence). With 1 base clipped from V and 3 bases from J, the junction kept 5 bases outside the gene matches. This CDR3 region has 16 residues. CDR3 bases: TGTGCCAGCAGCTTAGAGGGCGGGGGACACACCGGGGAGCTGTTTTTT. Its protein product is CASSLEGGGHTGELFF.

The chain links TRBV7-2 to TRBJ1-6; D possibly corresponds to TRBD1 (5 bases). The germline V gene encodes CDR1 SGHTA and CDR2 FQGNSA. CDR3 length: 18 amino acids. The V gene lost 0 bases and the J gene lost 0 bases, with 12 bases spanning the gap. The CDR3, as DNA: TGTGCCAGCAGCTTAGCGCCAGGGTTGAGCTCCTATAATTCACCCCTCCACTTT. Protein: CASSLAPGLSSYNSPLHF.

The rearrangement links TRBV30 to TRBJ2-5; a weak D match, TRBD2 (5 bases). V dropped 3 bases and J dropped 5 bases, with 13 bases sitting between them. Germline CDR1 is GTSNPN and CDR2 is SVGIG (reference sequence). This CDR3 has 13 amino acids. The DNA for the CDR3 is TGTGCCTGGAGGGCCGGAGGTGGGGAGACCCAGTACTTC. Amino acid sequence: CAWRAGGGETQYF.

The genes are TRBV28 and TRBJ2-3; D ambiguous. Per the germline V gene, CDR1 is MDHEN and CDR2 is SYDVKM. The CDR3 extends over 14 amino acids. The ends were cut back, 2 bases at V and 6 bases at J, with 12 bases in the middle. The CDR3 DNA reads as TGTGCCAGCAGTTTACGCCCCCCGCGGGATACGCAGTATTTT. Translating it yields CASSLRPPRDTQYF. Full variable domain (remainder filled in from reference TRBV28 and TRBJ2-3): DVKVTQSSRYLVKRTGEKVFLECVQDMDHENMFWYRQDPGLGLRLIYFSYDVKMKEKGDIPEGYSVSREKKERFSLILESASTNQTSMYLCASSLRPPRDTQYFGPGTRLTVL.

The chain combines TRBV19 with TRBJ1-5; 8 nucleotides align to TRBD1. J was trimmed by 1 base and V by 2 bases; bases with no gene match: 4. Germline V gene lookup returns CDR1 LNHDA and CDR2 SQIVND (reference sequence). CDR3 size: 16 residues. The CDR3 bases are TGTGCCAGTAGTATAAGCAGGGGGCGAAGCAATCAGCCCCAGCATTTT. Translation gives CASSISRGRSNQPQHF.

V gene TRBV24-1 combines with J gene TRBJ2-4; 12 nucleotides agree with TRBD1. J gave up 0 bases and V 0 bases, and 17 bases lay outside the gene matches. The CDR3 has 23 amino acids. Germline V lookup: CDR1 KGHDR, CDR2 SFDVKD. In nucleotides, the CDR3 is TGTGCCACCAGTGATTTGCAGGGCCGGGACAGGGGGCGCGGGGGGCTAGCCAAAAACATTCAGTACTTC. Its translation is CATSDLQGRDRGRGGLAKNIQYF.

This clone occurred once. This chain joins TRBV7-8 and TRBJ1-1, with D hard to call. Looked up from germline, CDR1 is SGHVS and CDR2 is FQNEAQ. This CDR3 region has 13 residues. Trimming shortened V by 3 bases and J by 4 bases, and 9 bases separated the two germline ends. The CDR3 nucleotides are TGTGCCAGCAGCTTCGAAGAAGGCACTGAAGCTTTCTTT. This encodes CASSFEEGTEAFF.

This clone has more than one count but fewer than ten. V and J are TRBV20-1 and TRBJ2-7, with D possibly being TRBD1 (6 bases). Germline V gene sequence: CDR1 DFQATT, CDR2 SNEGSKA (reference sequence). V was clipped by 3 bases and J by 6 bases, with 12 bases between them. The CDR3 spans 12 residues. This CDR3 reads CSASVLGAEQYF. CDR3 sequence (DNA): TGCAGTGCTAGTGTCCTGGGGGCCGAGCAGTACTTC.

This clone appeared a single time. In DNA, the CDR3 is TGCGCCAGCGGGAGTTACGAGCAGTACTTC. This gives the protein CASGSYEQYF. This rearrangement joins TRBV5-1 to TRBJ2-7; maybe TRBD2 (5 bases). The CDR3 contains 10 residues. The V gene's germline CDR1 is SGHRS and CDR2 YFSETQ. The V end lost 7 bases, the J end lost 4 bases, and 6 bases lay between the germline ends.

This clone was detected only once. The rearrangement links TRBV19 to TRBJ2-7; 10 bases are a match to TRBD1. The CDR3 is made up of 15 amino acids. V trimming: 5 bases; J trimming: 3 bases; junction bases outside the gene matches: 7. Germline V gene data show CDR1 as LNHDA and CDR2 as SQIVND (reference sequence). Here the CDR3 reads CASSLGQGEFYEQYF. Written as DNA, the CDR3 is TGTGCCAGTAGTCTAGGACAGGGGGAGTTCTACGAGCAGTACTTC.

The J gene is TRBJ2-3, the V gene TRBV12-5; D may be TRBD2 (6 bases). CDR3 length: 16 amino acids. The germline V gene has CDR1 LGHNT and CDR2 FRNRAP. Deletions cut 7 bases from V and 0 bases from J, with 17 bases between. CDR3 DNA: TGTGCTAGTGCCCTCGGAGGGCAAGTCAGCACAGATACGCAGTATTTT. It codes for CASALGGQVSTDTQYF.

This chain uses TRBV6-5 with TRBJ1-6, with TRBD1 identical over 7 bases. CDR3 length: 13 residues. CDR1 and CDR2 from the germline V gene are MNHEY and SVGAGI. V dropped 10 bases and J dropped 9; count of bases not matched to a gene: 9. The CDR3 spells CAIRGGAGSPLHF. The CDR3 DNA follows: TGTGCCATAAGAGGGGGCGCAGGTTCACCCCTCCACTTT.